These T cell receptor beta chains were read from a single sample in a study of CD8+CD57+ T cells in acquired aplastic anemia. TCRdb re-derived calls from the reads in MiXCR, one entry per CDR3 protein. The profile covers about 210,000 distinct CDR3 sequences, with approximately 60% appearing a single time and over 25% taken by the ten largest. The sample comprised sorted CD4+, CD8+, or CD8+CD57+ T cells (not recorded which) from PBMCs. Receptor source: a human donor in good health. Both conserved end residues are part of each CDR3. The D gene is left open where the match is weak. Where a row states a size, it is once, few, many or the class of an expanded clone; other rows omit it.

J gene,D gene,V gene,CDR3 length,clone size,CDR3 protein,CDR3 DNA
TRBJ1-3,TRBD1,TRBV2,15,.,CASRQQGYSGNTIYF,TGTGCCAGCAGACAACAGGGGTACTCTGGAAACACCATATATTTT
TRBJ1-2,.,TRBV24-1,14,.,CATSEGGRPYGYTF,TGTGCCACCAGTGAGGGGGGACGACCTTATGGCTACACCTTC
TRBJ1-2,TRBD1,TRBV20-1,11,.,CSAAQGGGYTF,TGCAGTGCAGCACAGGGGGGTGGCTACACCTTC
TRBJ1-6,.,TRBV2,14,.,CASTPVEMGSPLHF,TGTGCCAGCACTCCAGTGGAAATGGGGTCACCCCTCCACTTT
TRBJ2-7,TRBD2,TRBV10-2,16,few,CASSDRVAGGTYEQYF,TGCGCCAGCAGTGACCGTGTAGCGGGAGGGACATACGAGCAGTACTTC
TRBJ1-3,.,TRBV19,14,.,CASSIGGDGNTIYF,TGTGCCAGTAGTATAGGTGGGGATGGAAACACCATATATTTT
TRBJ1-6,.,TRBV6-6,13,few,CASSLDTSSPLHF,TGTGCCAGCAGCTTGGACACATCTTCACCCCTCCACTTT
TRBJ2-7,TRBD1,TRBV7-8,18,.,CASSTTIGTGVSGIEQYF,TGTGCCAGCAGCACGACCATAGGGACAGGGGTTAGCGGGATTGAGCAGTACTTC
TRBJ2-2,.,TRBV7-8,16,many,CASSLDAGSGTGELFF,TGTGCCAGCAGCCTAGACGCTGGATCGGGCACCGGGGAGCTGTTTTTT
TRBJ1-5,.,TRBV6-5,14,.,CASRPTGQDQPQHF,TGTGCCAGCAGACCCACAGGGCAGGATCAGCCCCAGCATTTT
TRBJ2-7,TRBD2,TRBV19,17,once,CASSMASGGPSSYEQYF,TGTGCCAGTAGTATGGCTAGCGGGGGACCGAGCTCCTACGAGCAGTACTTC
TRBJ2-3,.,TRBV4-2,15,.,CASSATGPGTDTQYF,TGTGCCAGCAGCGCCACTGGCCCCGGCACAGATACGCAGTATTTT
TRBJ1-2,TRBD1,TRBV15,15,.,CATSRDKGQNYGYTF,TGTGCCACCAGCAGAGATAAGGGACAGAACTATGGCTACACCTTC
TRBJ2-1,TRBD2,TRBV7-2,18,.,CASSLDTSGGTSYNEQFF,TGTGCCAGCAGCTTAGACACTAGCGGGGGGACCTCCTACAATGAGCAGTTCTTC
TRBJ2-1,TRBD2,TRBV10-3,15,.,CAISGTSGRRHEQFF,TGTGCCATCAGTGGCACTAGCGGGAGGCGCCATGAGCAGTTCTTC
TRBJ2-5,.,TRBV15,13,few,CATSRNEGETQYF,TGTGCCACCAGCAGGAATGAGGGCGAGACCCAGTACTTC
TRBJ2-7,.,TRBV11-2,14,many,CASSFWDKVWEQYF,TGTGCCAGCAGCTTTTGGGACAAGGTATGGGAGCAGTACTTC
TRBJ2-2,TRBD2,TRBV20-1,15,.,CSARTGLADTGELFF,TGCAGTGCCAGAACAGGCCTAGCGGACACCGGGGAGCTGTTTTTT
TRBJ1-1,TRBD1,TRBV29-1,15,.,CSGRVLTGSNTEAFF,TGCAGCGGCCGAGTATTGACAGGGTCTAACACTGAAGCTTTCTTT
TRBJ2-3,.,TRBV25-1,14,few,CASSDPSGTDTQYF,TGTGCCAGCAGTGATCCGAGCGGTACAGATACGCAGTATTTT
TRBJ2-1,TRBD1,TRBV20-1,12,.,CSARTDRSEQFF,TGCAGTGCTAGAACGGACAGGAGTGAGCAGTTCTTC
TRBJ2-2,TRBD1,TRBV6-2/TRBV6-3,15,few,CASNDRGLETGELFF,TGTGCCAGCAATGACAGGGGGTTGGAAACCGGGGAGCTGTTTTTT
TRBJ1-1,TRBD1,TRBV7-6,14,many,CASSFGTGQTEAFF,TGTGCCAGCAGCTTCGGGACAGGGCAAACTGAAGCTTTCTTT
TRBJ1-1,.,TRBV20-1,11,.,CSALQGPEAFF,TGCAGTGCTTTACAGGGACCTGAAGCTTTCTTT
TRBJ2-1,TRBD1,TRBV5-8,15,many,CASSHRDRPYNEQFF,TGTGCCAGCAGCCACCGGGACAGACCATACAATGAGCAGTTCTTC
TRBJ2-7,TRBD2,TRBV6-4,16,.,CASSDSTSGGMYEQYF,TGTGCCAGCAGTGACTCGACTAGCGGGGGGATGTACGAGCAGTACTTC
TRBJ1-1,.,TRBV27,12,many,CASSVGGTEAFF,TGTGCCAGCAGTGTAGGCGGAACTGAAGCTTTCTTT
TRBJ1-1,.,TRBV7-9,15,.,CASSLRGSGNTEAFF,TGTGCCAGCAGCTTAAGGGGATCCGGAAACACTGAAGCTTTCTTT
TRBJ2-7,TRBD2,TRBV7-9,15,few,CASSQTSGIGYEQYF,TGTGCCAGCAGCCAGACTAGCGGGATTGGATACGAGCAGTACTTC
TRBJ1-3,.,TRBV7-7,13,few,CASSPGTGNTIYF,TGTGCTAGCAGCCCAGGGACTGGAAACACCATATATTTT